These 26 T cell receptor beta chains originate from one sample sequenced in a study. TCRdb reprocessed the RT-PCR reads via MiXCR and lists one record per CDR3 protein. The sample has almost 700,000 distinct CDR3 sequences, 13% to 15% seen once; the top ten hold roughly 3.9%. Sequenced: memory CD4+ T cells from blood. Receptors originate from a female donor in good health, serving as a healthy control.

This clonotype was counted a few times. At one of its ends the junction is not consistent with the germline gene, which may arise from a read error. The V call is TRBV27, the J call TRBJ2-1, with D unresolved. Germline-derived CDR1 and CDR2 are MNHEY and SMNVEV (reference sequence). The length of the CDR3 is 13 residues. The CDR3 here is CASGFLSYNEQFF. CDR3 nucleotide sequence: TGTGCCAGCGGTTTCCTATCCTACAATGAGCAGTTCTTC.

This clonotype occurred a few times. V and J are TRBV20-1 and TRBJ2-5, with 9 bases lining up with TRBD2. Germline V CDR1 and CDR2: DFQATT, SNEGSKA (reference sequence). CDR3 length: 15 amino acids. Trimming removed 3 bases from V and 5 bases from J; junction bases left unmatched: 10. The CDR3 loop reads CSASPTTSGRETQYF. The CDR3 coding sequence is TGCAGTGCTAGCCCCACGACCAGCGGGAGGGAGACCCAGTACTTC.

This clonotype was seen repeatedly, ten times or more. The J gene is TRBJ2-1, the V gene TRBV29-1, with D hard to call. Germline CDR1 SQVTM, CDR2 ANQGSEA. V lost 8 bases to trimming and J lost 9 bases, with 11 bases between them. The CDR3 totals 10 residues. CDR3 loop: CSPFRAEQFF. The CDR3 nucleotides are TGCAGCCCCTTCCGGGCTGAGCAGTTCTTC.

The genes are TRBV18 and TRBJ2-7; D possibly uses TRBD1 or TRBD2 (5 bases each). The CDR3 has 14 residues. CDR1 KGHSH and CDR2 LQKENI come from the germline V gene. Trimming removed 3 bases from V and 1 base from J, with 10 bases in between. Here the CDR3 reads CASSPDSGSYEQYF. CDR3 nucleotides: TGTGCCAGCTCACCCGACAGCGGTTCCTACGAGCAGTACTTC.

This clonotype was recorded at least ten times. The chain carries TRBV5-1 and TRBJ1-5; D perhaps matches TRBD1 (5 bases). The V gene's germline CDR1 is SGHRS and CDR2 YFSETQ. The CDR3 runs 15 residues. Between the trimmed V and J ends, which lost 4 bases and 6 bases, there was a span of 17 bases. CDR3 sequence: CASSEEGFDGQPQHF. CDR3 nucleotides: TGCGCCAGCAGCGAGGAGGGGTTTGACGGTCAGCCCCAGCATTTT.

This clonotype was seen only a few times. J is TRBJ2-3 and V is TRBV4-1, with D uncertain. CDR3 size: 15 residues. V was cut by 0 bases and J by 2 bases, with 9 bases left in between. The germline gives CDR1 MGHRA, CDR2 YSYEKL. The CDR3 region has the DNA TGCGCCAGCAGCCAAGATAGGACCCCCACAGATACGCAGTATTTT. It is translated as CASSQDRTPTDTQYF.

This clonotype was counted ten times or more. The chain carries TRBV9 and TRBJ2-1; the D gene is possibly TRBD2 (6 bases). Germline CDR1 reads SGDLS; CDR2 reads YYNGEE. Trimming took off 5 bases at V and 0 bases at J, with 18 bases between the two ends. This CDR3 has 17 amino acids. The CDR3 DNA is TGTGCCAGCAGTAACCTCTTGGCGACTAGCTCCTACAATGAGCAGTTCTTC. Its translation is CASSNLLATSSYNEQFF.

This clonotype was seen ten or more times. The CDR3: CASSLTDQETQYF. The DNA of the CDR3 is TGTGCCAGCAGCTTAACAGACCAAGAGACCCAGTACTTC. V gene TRBV7-8 combines with J gene TRBJ2-5; D unresolved. There are 13 residues in the CDR3. V gave up 2 bases and J gave up 0 bases, with 4 bases separating them. From germline, CDR1 is SGHVS and CDR2 FQNEAQ.

V is TRBV5-1 and J is TRBJ1-5, with D perhaps TRBD1 (6 bases). The CDR3 contains 15 residues. V was cut by 0 bases and J by 3 bases, with 10 bases left in between. The germline V gene encodes CDR1 SGHRS and CDR2 YFSETQ. This CDR3 reads CASSLDGQSNQPQHF. CDR3 coding DNA: TGCGCCAGCAGCTTGGACGGACAGTCCAATCAGCCCCAGCATTTT.

A few counts support this clonotype. The chain has TRBV29-1 and TRBJ1-2; D is possibly TRBD1 (5 bases). V was shortened by 7 bases and J by 5 bases, with 14 bases between the two germline ends. This CDR3 is built from 12 residues. The germline V gene encodes CDR1 SQVTM and CDR2 ANQGSEA. CDR3 protein: CSAARPGYGYTF. The CDR3 DNA reads TGCAGCGCTGCCCGACCAGGGTATGGCTACACCTTC.

This clonotype was detected many times. V is TRBV10-3 and J is TRBJ2-7, with TRBD2 identical over 7 bases. V shed 6 bases, J shed 5 bases, and the junction held 13 bases outside the gene matches. Germline lookup yields CDR1 ENHRY and CDR2 SYGVKD. There are 15 residues in the CDR3. Here the CDR3 reads CAIRGGGSPAHEQYF. The CDR3, as DNA: TGTGCCATCAGAGGAGGCGGGAGCCCTGCTCACGAGCAGTACTTC.

This clonotype was counted ten times or more. The chain carries TRBV7-2 and TRBJ1-1; no reliable D call. Trimming cost V 6 bases and J 5 bases, with 13 bases left between them. Germline-derived CDR1 and CDR2 are SGHTA and FQGNSA. CDR3 length equals 13 residues. CDR3 in DNA: TGTGCCAGCAGTTTGGTCCAAGGGACTGAAGCTTTCTTT. Its translation is CASSLVQGTEAFF.

V and J are TRBV5-1 and TRBJ1-1; 8 bases match TRBD1. CDR3 length: 15 amino acids. V lost 4 bases, J lost 11 bases, and 16 bases stayed unmatched. Germline V gives CDR1 SGHRS, CDR2 YFSETQ. The CDR3 DNA sequence: TGCGCCAGCAGCGCTAATCCGGACAGGACAGGGAGGGCTTTCTTT. Amino acids: CASSANPDRTGRAFF.

This chain connects TRBV5-1 to TRBJ1-5; 12 positions agree with TRBD1. The germline CDR1 and CDR2 sequences are SGHRS and YFSETQ. Trimming at V came to 5 bases and at J to 15 bases, leaving 15 bases not matched to a gene. The CDR3 covers 15 residues. The CDR3 reads CASRFGTGGLSTWHF. CDR3 sequence (DNA): TGCGCCAGCAGGTTCGGGACAGGGGGCCTGTCTACCTGGCATTTT.

The chain couples TRBV12-3 or TRBV12-4 to TRBJ1-2, with D perhaps matching TRBD1 (6 bases). Trimming pared 7 bases from V and 3 bases from J, leaving 24 bases between. The CDR3 runs to 17 residues. The DNA of the CDR3 is TGTGCCAGCAATACATTGGGGGGGGCAGGGGCGGACTATGGCTACACCTTC. It encodes CASNTLGGAGADYGYTF.

This clonotype was counted only a few times. This chain links TRBV6-1 with TRBJ1-5; TRBD1 aligns across 11 bases. Per germline, CDR1 MNHNS and CDR2 SASEGT. J was trimmed by 6 bases and V by 5 bases; bases with no gene match: 9. CDR3 length equals 16 residues. CDR3 sequence reads: CASSTGTGGRPQPQHF. The CDR3, as DNA: TGTGCCAGCAGTACCGGGACAGGGGGAAGACCTCAGCCCCAGCATTTT.

In this sample, this clonotype turned up a few times. The chain carries TRBV10-1 and TRBJ2-7, with a tentative D call TRBD2 (6 bases). CDR1 and CDR2 from the germline V gene are WNHNN and SYGVQD (reference sequence). The CDR3 covers 14 residues. Trimming took 5 bases from V and 2 from J, leaving 13 bases between them. Here the CDR3 reads CASSTGTSTYEQYF. The CDR3 region has the DNA TGCGCCAGCAGTACCGGGACTTCTACCTACGAGCAGTACTTC.

The CDR3 here is CASSSSLTLYASGRLGDTQYF. The CDR3 nucleotides are TGTGCCAGCAGCTCCAGCCTGACTCTTTATGCTAGCGGGAGGCTTGGGGATACGCAGTATTTT. The chain joins TRBV7-2 to TRBJ2-3; 11 bases are a match to TRBD2. CDR3 size: 21 residues. V trimming: 4 bases; J trimming: 6 bases; junction bases outside the gene matches: 24. The germline V gene has CDR1 SGHTA and CDR2 FQGNSA.

The J gene is TRBJ2-4, the V gene TRBV11-2; D is uncertain. Per germline, CDR1 SGHAT and CDR2 FQNNGV. This CDR3 spans 14 amino acids. V was clipped by 5 bases and J by 0 bases, with 8 bases between them. CDR3 bases: TGTGCCAGCAGCCCGGGCCGAGCCAAAAACATTCAGTACTTC. Its translation: CASSPGRAKNIQYF. The full variable domain, completed using reference TRBV11-2 and TRBJ2-4, is EAGVAQSPRYKIIEKRQSVAFWCNPISGHATLYWYQQILGQGPKLLIQFQNNGVVDDSQLPKDRFSAERLKGVDSTLKIQPAKLEDSAVYLCASSPGRAKNIQYFGAGTRLSVL.

This clonotype was picked up many times. This chain uses TRBV10-3 with TRBJ2-7, with D perhaps matching TRBD1 (5 bases). V lost 0 bases, J lost 7 bases, and 16 bases lay in between. Germline CDR1 is ENHRY and CDR2 is SYGVKD. This CDR3 has 15 amino acids. The CDR3 bases are TGTGCCATCAGTGAGTCGAAGGGGTTCTCTGGGGAGCAGTACTTC. Protein: CAISESKGFSGEQYF.

This clonotype was observed a handful of times. The chain joins TRBV28 to TRBJ2-7; 9 bases map to TRBD1. Germline values: CDR1 MDHEN, CDR2 SYDVKM. V shed 4 bases and J 4 bases; nucleotides not matched to a gene: 14. This CDR3 contains 17 residues. CDR3: CASSSLPHRGPAYEQYF. The CDR3 nucleotides read TGTGCCAGCAGTTCTCTACCTCACAGGGGGCCCGCTTACGAGCAGTACTTC. Supplemented by reference TRBV28 and TRBJ2-7, the full variable domain reads DVKVTQSSRYLVKRTGEKVFLECVQDMDHENMFWYRQDPGLGLRLIYFSYDVKMKEKGDIPEGYSVSREKKERFSLILESASTNQTSMYLCASSSLPHRGPAYEQYFGPGTRLTVT.

The chain is built from TRBV4-3 and TRBJ2-7; D might be TRBD2 (6 bases). CDR3 length: 12 amino acids. Germline V gene lookup returns CDR1 LGHNA and CDR2 YSLEER. The V gene lost 4 bases and the J gene lost 7 bases, with 11 bases spanning the gap. The CDR3 sequence: CASSLSGREQYF. DNA for the CDR3: TGCGCCAGCAGCCTATCCGGGAGAGAGCAGTACTTC.

The table lists this clonotype with many counts. The CDR3 coding sequence is TGCAGCGTTGAAGGGGAGGACGCAGGCCGAGGGACCCAGTACTTC. Translation gives CSVEGEDAGRGTQYF. This rearrangement joins TRBV29-1 to TRBJ2-5, with D possibly TRBD2 on 6 matching bases. V was trimmed by 1 base and J by 7 bases, leaving 19 bases between them. This CDR3 contains 15 residues. CDR1 and CDR2 from the germline V gene are SQVTM and ANQGSEA. The variable domain in full, completed from reference TRBV29-1 and TRBJ2-5, reads SAVISQKPSRDICQRGTSLTIQCQVDSQVTMMFWYRQQPGQSLTLIATANQGSEATYESGFVIDKFPISRPNLTFSTLTVSNMSPEDSSIYLCSVEGEDAGRGTQYFGPGTRLLVL.

This clonotype was recorded many times. This chain uses TRBV7-3 with TRBJ1-2; a possible D gene is TRBD1 (5 bases). This CDR3 is built from 13 residues. Germline lookup yields CDR1 SGHTA and CDR2 FQGTGA. Trimming took 5 bases from V and 4 from J, leaving 11 bases between them. CDR3 sequence: CASSDDGTYGYTF. CDR3 sequence (DNA): TGTGCCAGCAGCGACGACGGGACCTATGGCTACACCTTC.

The chain employs TRBV28 and TRBJ1-2, with D hard to call. Trimming shortened V by 6 bases and J by 8 bases, and 19 bases separated the two germline ends. Per the germline V gene, CDR1 is MDHEN and CDR2 is SYDVKM. The CDR3 spans 14 residues. In DNA form, the CDR3 reads TGTGCCAGCAGCCCACATCTAGTAGGGCGAGGCTACACCTTC. Amino acid sequence: CASSPHLVGRGYTF.

At least ten counts were recorded for this clonotype. CDR3 sequence reads: CSVGVSSNTEAFF. CDR3 in DNA: TGCAGCGTTGGGGTTTCGTCGAACACTGAAGCTTTCTTT. V usage is TRBV29-1 and J usage is TRBJ1-1; the D is unclear. The CDR3 has 13 amino acids. Per the germline V gene, CDR1 is SQVTM and CDR2 is ANQGSEA. V shed 4 bases and J shed 1 base, with 10 bases lying between them.